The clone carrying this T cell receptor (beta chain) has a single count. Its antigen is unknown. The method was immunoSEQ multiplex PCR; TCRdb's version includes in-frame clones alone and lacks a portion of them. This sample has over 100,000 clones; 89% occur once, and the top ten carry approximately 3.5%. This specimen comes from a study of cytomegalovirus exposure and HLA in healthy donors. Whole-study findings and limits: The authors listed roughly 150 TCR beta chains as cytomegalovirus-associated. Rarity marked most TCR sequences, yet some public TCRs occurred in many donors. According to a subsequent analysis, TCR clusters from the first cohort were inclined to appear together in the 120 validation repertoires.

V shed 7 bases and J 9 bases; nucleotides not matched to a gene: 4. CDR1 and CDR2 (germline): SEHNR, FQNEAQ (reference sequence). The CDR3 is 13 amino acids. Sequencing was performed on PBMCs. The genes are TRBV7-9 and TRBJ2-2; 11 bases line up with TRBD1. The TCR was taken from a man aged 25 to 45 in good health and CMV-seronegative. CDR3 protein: CASNGQGAWELFF. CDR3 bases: TGTGCCAGCAACGGACAGGGGGCTTGGGAGCTGTTTTTT.